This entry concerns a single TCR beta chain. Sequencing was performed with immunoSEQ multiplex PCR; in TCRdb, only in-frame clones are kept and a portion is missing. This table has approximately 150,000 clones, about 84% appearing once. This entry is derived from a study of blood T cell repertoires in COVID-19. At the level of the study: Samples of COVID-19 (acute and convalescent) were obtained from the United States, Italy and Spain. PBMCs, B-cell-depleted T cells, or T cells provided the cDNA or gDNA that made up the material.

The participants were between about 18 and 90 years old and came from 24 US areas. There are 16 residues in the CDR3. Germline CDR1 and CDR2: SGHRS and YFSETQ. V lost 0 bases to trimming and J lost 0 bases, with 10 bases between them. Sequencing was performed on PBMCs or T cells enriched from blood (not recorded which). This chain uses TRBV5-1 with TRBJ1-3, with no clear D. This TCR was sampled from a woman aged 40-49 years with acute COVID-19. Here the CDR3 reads CASSLGDTFSGNTIYF. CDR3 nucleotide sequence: TGCGCCAGCAGCTTGGGAGACACCTTCTCTGGAAACACCATATATTTT.